This T cell receptor (beta chain) was recorded in a study of metastatic and nonmetastatic thyroid tumors. For the study at large: Peripheral blood and tumor or nodule samples from malignant and benign thyroid patients were compared. Study-level results: Benign nodules were reported to have significantly lower TCR beta diversity than malignant thyroid tumors, in blood and tumor.

V was shortened by 3 bases and J by 10 bases, with 13 bases between the two germline ends. This CDR3 is 13 amino acids long. Germline V gives CDR1 GTSNPN, CDR2 SVGIG (reference sequence). Until they underwent thyroid surgery, no patient had received any treatment. Original handling: Construction of a distant-metastasis classifier for papillary thyroid cancer relied on CDR3 differences across clinicopathological groups. TCRdb re-called the PCR reads through MiXCR. V and J calls and clone size were set by TCRdb, not the authors. The repertoire holds over 55,000 clones, with under 30% as singletons. Of note for this clone: Its matching antigen is unknown.

The chain joins TRBV30 to TRBJ1-6, with D unclear. Sequenced: blood. This receptor was identified in a female donor with papillary thyroid cancer or a benign thyroid nodule (not recorded which). Some clones in this sample may be carry-over from other donors' samples. The CDR3 nucleotides are TGTGCCTGGAGCGAAGACCCGGGCTCACCCCTCCACTTT. Translated, it gives CAWSEDPGSPLHF. Variable domain in full (rest from reference TRBV30 and TRBJ1-6): SQTIHQWPATLVQPVGSPLSLECTVEGTSNPNLYWYRQAAGRGLQLLFYSVGIGQISSEVPQNLSASRPQDRQFILSSKKLLLSDSGFYLCAWSEDPGSPLHFGNGTRLTVT.